This is a list of T cell receptor beta chains from one sample in a study of blood T cell repertoires in COVID-19. Assay: immunoSEQ multiplex PCR; the TCRdb copy retains only in-frame clones and omits some. In the table there are 410,000 or so clones, about 91% of which are singletons. Sample: peripheral blood. The receptors were gathered from a woman in her thirties or forties with COVID-19, enrolled during active disease. Each CDR3 is given with its conserved first and last residue. The D gene is left open where the match is weak. Clone size appears in some rows only: once, few, many, or a class for an expanded clone.

CDR3: CASSPPGQLAKNIQYF
DNA: TGTGCCAGCTCACCACCCGGACAGCTAGCCAAAAACATTCAGTACTTC
size: .
V: TRBV18
D: .
J: TRBJ2-4

CDR3: CASSPGTGGYEQYF
DNA: TGTGCCAGCAGCCCAGGGACAGGGGGCTACGAGCAGTACTTC
size: .
V: TRBV14
D: TRBD1
J: TRBJ2-7

CDR3: CASSGNSNPNEKLFF
DNA: TGCGCCAGCAGCGGAAACAGTAACCCGAATGAAAAACTGTTTTTT
size: .
V: TRBV5-1
D: .
J: TRBJ1-4

CDR3: CASSQLGLADPDTQYF
DNA: TGCGCCAGCAGCCAACTGGGACTAGCGGACCCAGATACGCAGTATTTT
size: .
V: TRBV4-1
D: TRBD2
J: TRBJ2-3

CDR3: CATRETAGWYGYTF
DNA: TGTGCCACCCGAGAGACAGCGGGTTGGTATGGCTACACCTTC
size: .
V: TRBV2
D: .
J: TRBJ1-2

CDR3: CASSERETGGYNEQFF
DNA: TGTGCCAGCAGTGAGAGGGAAACAGGGGGCTACAATGAGCAGTTCTTC
size: .
V: TRBV6-4
D: TRBD1
J: TRBJ2-1

CDR3: CASSPTSGARSYEQYF
DNA: TGTGCCAGCAGTCCCACTAGCGGGGCCCGCTCCTACGAGCAGTACTTC
size: once
V: TRBV27
D: TRBD2
J: TRBJ2-7

CDR3: CAWSPFGQRFNYGYTF
DNA: TGTGCCTGGAGTCCCTTTGGTCAGCGCTTTAACTATGGCTACACCTTC
size: .
V: TRBV30
D: .
J: TRBJ1-2

CDR3: CASSSSSYEQYF
DNA: TGTGCCAGCAGTTCTAGCTCCTACGAGCAGTACTTC
size: .
V: TRBV6-2/TRBV6-3
D: .
J: TRBJ2-7

CDR3: CASSVKGARAATSTEAFF
DNA: TGTGCCAGCAGTGTAAAGGGGGCGAGAGCTGCGACGTCCACTGAAGCTTTCTTT
size: .
V: TRBV25-1
D: TRBD1
J: TRBJ1-1